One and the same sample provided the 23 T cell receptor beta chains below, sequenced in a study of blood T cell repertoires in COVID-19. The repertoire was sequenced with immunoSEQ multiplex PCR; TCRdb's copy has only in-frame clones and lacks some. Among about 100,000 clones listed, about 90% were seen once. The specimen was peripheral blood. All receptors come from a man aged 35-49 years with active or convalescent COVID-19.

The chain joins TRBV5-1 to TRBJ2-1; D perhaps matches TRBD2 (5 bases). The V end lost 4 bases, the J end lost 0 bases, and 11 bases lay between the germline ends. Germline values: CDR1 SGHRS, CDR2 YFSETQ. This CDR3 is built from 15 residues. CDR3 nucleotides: TGCGCCAGCAGCCTTGCTACTAGCTCCTACAATGAGCAGTTCTTC. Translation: CASSLATSSYNEQFF. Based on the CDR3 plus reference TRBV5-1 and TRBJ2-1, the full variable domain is KAGVTQTPRYLIKTRGQQVTLSCSPISGHRSVSWYQQTPGQGLQFLFEYFSETQRNKGNFPGRFSGRQFSNSRSEMNVSTLELGDSALYLCASSLATSSYNEQFFGPGTRLTVL.

The CDR3 DNA sequence: TGTGCCAGCAGCCAGAGACTACGCTCCTACAATGAGCAGTTCTTC. Its protein is CASSQRLRSYNEQFF. This chain links TRBV3-1 (or the pseudogene TRBV3-2) with TRBJ2-1, with D perhaps TRBD2 (5 bases). V lost 3 bases and J lost 0, with 9 bases in between. CDR1 is LGHDT and CDR2 is YNNKEL in the germline V gene (reference sequence). CDR3 size: 15 residues.

CDR3 bases: TGTGCCAGTAGCCTGGGACAGGGTAACACTGAAGCTTTCTTT. This codes for CASSLGQGNTEAFF. The rearrangement uses TRBV19 and TRBJ1-1; the match to TRBD1 covers 9 bases. The CDR3 runs to 14 residues. Germline trimming cut 6 bases from V and 2 bases from J; bases unmatched to any gene: 4. Germline lookup yields CDR1 LNHDA and CDR2 SQIVND (reference sequence).

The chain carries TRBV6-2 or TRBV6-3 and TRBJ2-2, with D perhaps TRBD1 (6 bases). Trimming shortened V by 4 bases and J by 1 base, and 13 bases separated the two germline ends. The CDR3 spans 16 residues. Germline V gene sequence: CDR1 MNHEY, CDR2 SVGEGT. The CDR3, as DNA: TGTGCCAGCAGTTCCGACAGGATCGGGAACACCGGGGAGCTGTTTTTT. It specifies CASSSDRIGNTGELFF.

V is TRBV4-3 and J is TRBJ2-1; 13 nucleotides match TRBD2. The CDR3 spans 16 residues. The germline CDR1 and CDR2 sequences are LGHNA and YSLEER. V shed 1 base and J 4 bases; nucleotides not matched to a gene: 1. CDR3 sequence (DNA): TGCGCCAGCAGCCAAGGGACTAGCGGGAGTTACAATGAGCAGTTCTTC. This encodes CASSQGTSGSYNEQFF.

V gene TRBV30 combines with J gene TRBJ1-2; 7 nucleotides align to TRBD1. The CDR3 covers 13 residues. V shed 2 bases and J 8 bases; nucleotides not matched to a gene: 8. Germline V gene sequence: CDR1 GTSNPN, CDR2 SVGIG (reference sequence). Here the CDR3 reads CAWSPTGAAGYTF. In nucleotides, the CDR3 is TGTGCCTGGAGTCCCACAGGGGCGGCGGGCTACACCTTC.

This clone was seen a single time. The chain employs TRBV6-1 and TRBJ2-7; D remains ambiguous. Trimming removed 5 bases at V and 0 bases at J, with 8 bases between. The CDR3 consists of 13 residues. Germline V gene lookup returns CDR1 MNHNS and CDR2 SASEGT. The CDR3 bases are TGTGCCAGCAGTAGGCAGGTCTCCTACGAGCAGTACTTC. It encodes CASSRQVSYEQYF.

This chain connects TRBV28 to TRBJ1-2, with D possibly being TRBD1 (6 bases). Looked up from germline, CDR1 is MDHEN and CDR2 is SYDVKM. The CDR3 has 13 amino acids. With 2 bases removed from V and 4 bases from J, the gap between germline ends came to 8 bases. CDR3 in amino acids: CASSLQQGYGYTF. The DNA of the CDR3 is TGTGCCAGCAGTTTACAACAGGGCTATGGCTACACCTTC.

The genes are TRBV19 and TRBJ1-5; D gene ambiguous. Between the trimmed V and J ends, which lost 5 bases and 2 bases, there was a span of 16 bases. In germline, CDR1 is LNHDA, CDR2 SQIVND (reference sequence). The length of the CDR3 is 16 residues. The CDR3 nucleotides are TGTGCCAGTAGTGGCGGGTCTTCACTCCGCAATCAGCCCCAGCATTTT. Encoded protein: CASSGGSSLRNQPQHF.

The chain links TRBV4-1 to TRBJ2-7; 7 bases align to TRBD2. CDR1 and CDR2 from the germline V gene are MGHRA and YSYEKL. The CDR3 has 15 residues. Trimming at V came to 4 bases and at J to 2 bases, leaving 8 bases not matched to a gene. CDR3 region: CASSLYSGRAYEQYF. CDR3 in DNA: TGCGCCAGCAGCCTATATAGCGGGCGAGCCTACGAGCAGTACTTC.

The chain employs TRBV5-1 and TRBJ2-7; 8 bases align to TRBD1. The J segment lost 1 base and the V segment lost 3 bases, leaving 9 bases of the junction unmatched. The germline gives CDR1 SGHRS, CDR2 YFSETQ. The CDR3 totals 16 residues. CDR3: CASSSNQGALSYEQYF. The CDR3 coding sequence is TGCGCCAGCAGCTCGAATCAGGGGGCTTTATCCTACGAGCAGTACTTC.

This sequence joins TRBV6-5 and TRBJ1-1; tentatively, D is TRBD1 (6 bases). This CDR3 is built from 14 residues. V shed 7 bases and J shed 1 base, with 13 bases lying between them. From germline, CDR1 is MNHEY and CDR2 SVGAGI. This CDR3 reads CASTKFRGNTEAFF. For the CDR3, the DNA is TGTGCCAGCACCAAATTCAGGGGGAACACTGAAGCTTTCTTT.

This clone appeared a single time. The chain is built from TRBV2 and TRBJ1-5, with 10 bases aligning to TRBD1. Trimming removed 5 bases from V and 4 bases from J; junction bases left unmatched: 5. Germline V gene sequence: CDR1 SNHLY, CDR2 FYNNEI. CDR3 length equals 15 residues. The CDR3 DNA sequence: TGTGCCAGCAGTACCCGGACAGGGGGTAATCAGCCCCAGCATTTT. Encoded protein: CASSTRTGGNQPQHF.

The CDR3 sequence: CASSLSGYGEKLFF. The CDR3 nucleotides are TGCGCCAGCAGCTTGTCCGGGTACGGCGAAAAACTGTTTTTT. The chain is built from TRBV5-1 and TRBJ1-4; D remains unclear. The CDR3 runs to 14 residues. The germline V and J ends were trimmed by 1 base and 8 bases, with 12 bases remaining between them. Per germline, CDR1 SGHRS and CDR2 YFSETQ.

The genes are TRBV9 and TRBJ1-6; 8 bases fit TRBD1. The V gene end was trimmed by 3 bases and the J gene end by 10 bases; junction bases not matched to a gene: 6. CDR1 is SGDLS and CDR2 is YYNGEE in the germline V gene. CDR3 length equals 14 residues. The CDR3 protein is CASSAGQGTSPLHF. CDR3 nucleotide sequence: TGTGCCAGCAGCGCCGGACAGGGCACCTCACCCCTCCACTTT.

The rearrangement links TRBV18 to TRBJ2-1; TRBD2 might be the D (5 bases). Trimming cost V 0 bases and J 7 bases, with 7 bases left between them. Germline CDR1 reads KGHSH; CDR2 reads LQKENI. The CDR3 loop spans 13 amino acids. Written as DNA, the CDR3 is TGTGCCAGCTCACCACCGCTAGCAAATGAGCAGTTCTTC. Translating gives CASSPPLANEQFF.

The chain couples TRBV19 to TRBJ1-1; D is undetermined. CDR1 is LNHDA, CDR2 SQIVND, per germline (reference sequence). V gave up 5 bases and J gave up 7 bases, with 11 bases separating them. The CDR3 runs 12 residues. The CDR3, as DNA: TGTGCCAGTAGTCCCGGGTTTTATGAAGCTTTCTTT. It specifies CASSPGFYEAFF.

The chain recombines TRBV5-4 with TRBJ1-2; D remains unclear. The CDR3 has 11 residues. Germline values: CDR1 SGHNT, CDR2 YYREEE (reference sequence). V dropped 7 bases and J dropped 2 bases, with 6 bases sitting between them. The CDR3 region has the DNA TGTGCCAGCTCCCTAAACTATGGCTACACCTTC. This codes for CASSLNYGYTF. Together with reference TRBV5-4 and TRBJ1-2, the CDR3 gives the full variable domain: ETGVTQSPTHLIKTRGQQVTLRCSSQSGHNTVSWYQQALGQGPQFIFQYYREEENGRGNFPPRFSGLQFPNYSSELNVNALELDDSALYLCASSLNYGYTFGSGTRLTVV.

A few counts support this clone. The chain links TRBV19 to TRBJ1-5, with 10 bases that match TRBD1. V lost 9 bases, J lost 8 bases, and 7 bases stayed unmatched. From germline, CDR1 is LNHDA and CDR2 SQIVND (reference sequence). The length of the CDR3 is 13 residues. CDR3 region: CASGTGEEKPQHF. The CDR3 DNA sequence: TGTGCCAGCGGGACAGGGGAAGAGAAGCCCCAGCATTTT.

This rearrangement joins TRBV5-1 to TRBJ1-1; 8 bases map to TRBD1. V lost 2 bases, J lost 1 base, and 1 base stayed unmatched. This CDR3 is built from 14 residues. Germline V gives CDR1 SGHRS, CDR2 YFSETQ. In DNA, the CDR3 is TGCGCCAGCAGCTTTGGACAGGGGAACACTGAAGCTTTCTTT. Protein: CASSFGQGNTEAFF.

The DNA of the CDR3 is TGTGCCAGCAGTTCGACTAGGATGGAGCAGTACTTC. Protein sequence: CASSSTRMEQYF. The chain carries TRBV28 and TRBJ2-7; D might be TRBD2 (6 bases). This CDR3 region has 12 residues. Per the germline V gene, CDR1 is MDHEN and CDR2 is SYDVKM. Trimming cost V 4 bases and J 7 bases, with 11 bases left between them.

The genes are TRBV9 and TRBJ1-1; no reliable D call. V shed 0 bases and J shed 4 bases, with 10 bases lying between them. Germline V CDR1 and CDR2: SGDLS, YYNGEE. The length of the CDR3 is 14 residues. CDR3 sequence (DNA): TGTGCCAGCAGCGTAGATGGGGAGGTCACTGAAGCTTTCTTT. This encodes CASSVDGEVTEAFF.

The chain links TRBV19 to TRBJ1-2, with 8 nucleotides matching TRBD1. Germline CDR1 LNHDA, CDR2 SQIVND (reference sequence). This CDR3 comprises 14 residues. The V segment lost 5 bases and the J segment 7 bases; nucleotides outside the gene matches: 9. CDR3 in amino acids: CASSVQGASGGYTF. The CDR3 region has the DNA TGTGCCAGTAGTGTGCAGGGGGCGAGCGGTGGCTACACCTTC. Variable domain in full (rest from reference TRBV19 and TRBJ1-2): DGGITQSPKYLFRKEGQNVTLSCEQNLNHDAMYWYRQDPGQGLRLIYYSQIVNDFQKGDIAEGYSVSREKKESFPLTVTSAQKNPTAFYLCASSVQGASGGYTFGSGTRLTVV.